Presented here are 16 T cell receptor beta chains from one specimen sequenced in a study of graft-versus-host responses after intestinal transplantation. No cognate antigen is known for these TCRs. The method was immunoSEQ multiplex PCR; TCRdb's version includes in-frame clones alone and lacks a portion of them. The table records about 120,000 clones, 90% of them present only once. Sequences were derived from unstimulated CD4+ T cells sorted from spleen or lymph node cells, sampled before intestinal transplant. Receptors were obtained from a human donor who received an intestinal transplant.

The V and J genes are TRBV10-1 and TRBJ2-7; weak D call: TRBD1 (7 bases). This CDR3 has 14 amino acids. Germline V gene data show CDR1 as WNHNN and CDR2 as SYGVQD (reference sequence). The V gene lost 2 bases and the J gene lost 3 bases, with 11 bases spanning the gap. The CDR3 loop reads CASSEGQGGYEQYF. CDR3 sequence (DNA): TGCGCCAGCAGTGAGGGTCAGGGGGGCTACGAGCAGTACTTC.

This clone was detected a few times. Written as DNA, the CDR3 is TGTGCCAGCAGTGAGGGGACTTCAAATCAGCCCCAGCATTTT. This sequence encodes CASSEGTSNQPQHF. This chain connects TRBV6-1 to TRBJ1-5; the D gene is possibly TRBD1 (5 bases). The CDR3 is made up of 14 amino acids. Trimming pared 3 bases from V and 4 bases from J, leaving 10 bases between. The germline V gene encodes CDR1 MNHNS and CDR2 SASEGT.

The V call is TRBV10-1, the J call TRBJ2-7; D is perhaps TRBD1 (6 bases). V lost 1 base and J 6 bases, leaving 13 bases between the germline ends. Germline CDR1 and CDR2: WNHNN and SYGVQD (reference sequence). CDR3 length: 14 amino acids. CDR3 region: CASSELVRGSEQYF. The CDR3 DNA is TGCGCCAGCAGTGAGTTGGTTAGGGGGAGCGAGCAGTACTTC.

This clone was detected a few times. Other DNA sequences from this sample encode an identical CDR3 as well. The CDR3 is CASSLGQNTEAFF. The CDR3, as DNA: TGTGCCAGCAGCCTCGGACAGAACACTGAAGCTTTCTTT. The chain combines TRBV7-9 with TRBJ1-1; possible D gene TRBD1, 5 bases. Germline V gives CDR1 SEHNR, CDR2 FQNEAQ (reference sequence). V was cut by 5 bases and J by 1 base, with 8 bases left in between. This CDR3 is built from 13 residues.

The chain carries TRBV6-5 and TRBJ1-1, with a possible D match to TRBD1 (5 bases). Trimming pared 6 bases from V and 10 bases from J, leaving 15 bases between. Germline-derived CDR1 and CDR2 are MNHEY and SVGAGI. This CDR3 comprises 12 residues. Written as DNA, the CDR3 is TGTGCCAGCAGAACTTCTCAGGGTGCAGCTTTCTTT. It yields the protein CASRTSQGAAFF.

This clone was counted a single time. The chain combines TRBV21-1 with TRBJ1-2. TRBV21-1 is termed a pseudogene. The CDR3 contains 15 residues. Here the CDR3 DNA reads TGTGCCAGCAGCAAAGAAGAAGAGGGTTACTATGGCTACACCTTC. Its protein product is CASSKEEEGYYGYTF.

CDR3 sequence reads: CASSPPGQLAKNIQYF. The CDR3 DNA follows: TGTGCCAGCTCACCGCCGGGACAATTAGCCAAAAACATTCAGTACTTC. This chain connects TRBV18 to TRBJ2-4, with D possibly TRBD1 on 6 matching bases. This CDR3 has 16 amino acids. Trimming took 3 bases from V and 0 from J, leaving 12 bases between them. Germline V gene lookup returns CDR1 KGHSH and CDR2 LQKENI. The whole variable domain, filled in from reference TRBV18 and TRBJ2-4, reads NAGVMQNPRHLVRRRGQEARLRCSPMKGHSHVYWYRQLPEEGLKFMVYLQKENIIDESGMPKERFSAEFPKEGPSILRIQQVVRGDSAAYFCASSPPGQLAKNIQYFGAGTRLSVL.

The chain combines TRBV5-1 with TRBJ1-4, with 9 bases aligning to TRBD1. The CDR3 totals 13 residues. Germline V lookup: CDR1 SGHRS, CDR2 YFSETQ. V trimming: 9 bases; J trimming: 7 bases; junction bases outside the gene matches: 7. In DNA, the CDR3 is TGCGCCACCTCGACAGGGGGGAGTGAAAAACTGTTTTTT. Its translation is CATSTGGSEKLFF. Full variable domain (outside the CDR3, taken from reference TRBV5-1 and TRBJ1-4): KAGVTQTPRYLIKTRGQQVTLSCSPISGHRSVSWYQQTPGQGLQFLFEYFSETQRNKGNFPGRFSGRQFSNSRSEMNVSTLELGDSALYLCATSTGGSEKLFFGSGTQLSVL.

V usage is TRBV18 and J usage is TRBJ2-7; no firm D call. The V gene's germline CDR1 is KGHSH and CDR2 LQKENI. V was cut by 6 bases and J by 6 bases, with 18 bases left in between. The CDR3 sequence is 14 residues long. The CDR3 nucleotides are TGTGCCAGCTCTCCATCAGGTACTTCCCGCGAGCAGTACTTC. Its protein is CASSPSGTSREQYF.

The V and J genes are TRBV7-2 and TRBJ2-5; 7 nucleotides match TRBD1. With 5 bases clipped from V and 3 bases from J, the junction kept 21 bases outside the gene matches. Germline assignment: CDR1 SGHTA and CDR2 FQGNSA. The CDR3 sequence is 19 residues long. CDR3 in amino acids: CASSPLAGVDRVSKETQYF. The CDR3 nucleotides are TGTGCCAGCAGCCCCCTGGCTGGTGTTGACAGGGTATCTAAAGAGACCCAGTACTTC.

This clone was counted once. For the CDR3, the DNA is TGTGCCAGCAGCTTGCGGCCAGGGTCTTTCACAGATACGCAGTATTTT. This gives the protein CASSLRPGSFTDTQYF. The chain couples TRBV5-4 to TRBJ2-3; possible D gene TRBD1, 5 bases. Trimming removed 1 base from V and 2 bases from J, with 14 bases in between. CDR1 is SGHNT and CDR2 is YYREEE in the germline V gene (reference sequence). This CDR3 is built from 16 residues.

The rearrangement joins TRBV5-1 to TRBJ2-3, with D perhaps matching TRBD2 (6 bases). There are 14 residues in the CDR3. CDR1 is SGHRS, CDR2 YFSETQ, per germline. V lost 6 bases, J lost 1 base, and 12 bases lay in between. In DNA, the CDR3 is TGCGCCAGCACCCGGTGGGGGGGCACAGATACGCAGTATTTT. Translation: CASTRWGGTDTQYF.

This rearrangement joins TRBV30 to TRBJ2-2; D unresolved. V gave up 2 bases and J gave up 4 bases, with 11 bases separating them. This CDR3 contains 14 residues. Germline values: CDR1 GTSNPN, CDR2 SVGIG (reference sequence). The DNA of the CDR3 is TGTGCCTGGAGTAGAGAGGTTATCACCGGGGAGCTGTTTTTT. Encoded protein: CAWSREVITGELFF.

V and J are TRBV2 and TRBJ1-2; TRBD1 matches at 7 bases. After removal of 0 bases from V and 6 bases from J, the junction contained 7 bases not matched to a gene. Germline CDR1 and CDR2: SNHLY and FYNNEI. This CDR3 spans 15 amino acids. Here the CDR3 reads CASSEARTGVDGYTF. The DNA of the CDR3 is TGTGCCAGCAGTGAAGCCCGGACAGGAGTGGATGGCTACACCTTC.

The sample holds a few counts of this clone. V usage is TRBV30 and J usage is TRBJ1-5; TRBD1 matches at 7 bases. Germline trimming cut 5 bases from V and 7 bases from J; bases unmatched to any gene: 8. The germline CDR1 and CDR2 sequences are GTSNPN and SVGIG (reference sequence). The CDR3 spans 13 residues. The CDR3 nucleotides read TGTGCCTGGGCTGACAGGGTCGGACAGCCCCAGCATTTT. This translates into CAWADRVGQPQHF.

The chain recombines TRBV30 with TRBJ2-5; TRBD1 agrees at 9 bases. CDR1 is GTSNPN, CDR2 SVGIG, per germline (reference sequence). Trimming took 2 bases from V and 5 from J; bases not matched to a gene: 6. The CDR3 spans 14 residues. CDR3 coding DNA: TGTGCCTGGAGTCCCGGGACAGGGTCCGAGACCCAGTACTTC. The encoded protein is CAWSPGTGSETQYF. The complete variable domain, with remaining parts taken from reference TRBV30 and TRBJ2-5, reads SQTIHQWPATLVQPVGSPLSLECTVEGTSNPNLYWYRQAAGRGLQLLFYSVGIGQISSEVPQNLSASRPQDRQFILSSKKLLLSDSGFYLCAWSPGTGSETQYFGPGTRLLVL.